This T cell receptor beta chain derives from a study of cytomegalovirus exposure and HLA in healthy donors. Findings of the study overall: Most sequenced TCRs were rare (though some public TCRs occurred in many donors).

CDR1 and CDR2 from the germline V gene are MNHEY and SMNVEV (reference sequence). V lost 2 bases to trimming and J lost 2 bases; unmatched junction nucleotides: 6. The CDR3 is 15 amino acids. A remark on this clone: Its antigen is undetermined.

The PCR used 60 Vbeta and 13 Jbeta primers. The data were produced by immunoSEQ multiplex PCR, yet TCRdb's version contains in-frame clones alone and is incomplete. The sample includes more than 95,000 clones, around two thirds of them seen just once. The chain has TRBV27 and TRBJ2-7; 7 bases are a match to TRBD1. The sequence came from a woman aged 45-59 years in good health and CMV-seronegative. The sample consisted of PBMCs. The CDR3 DNA sequence: TGTGCCAGCAGTTTAGTTGGGACAGTCGCCTACGAGCAGTACTTC. Residues: CASSLVGTVAYEQYF.